A selection of T cell receptor beta chains follows, all from one sample in a study of T cells in Graves' hyperthyroidism and ophthalmopathy. TCRdb itself ran the multiplex PCR reads through MiXCR, one entry per CDR3 protein. This table has 450,000 to 700,000 distinct CDR3 sequences, under 60% appearing once. Sequenced sample: peripheral blood or thyroid tissue (not recorded which). The receptor source for this set is an adult woman with Graves' disease, either hyperthyroidism or ophthalmopathy (not recorded which). CDR3s include the opening cysteine and the closing phenylalanine or tryptophan. D genes are given only for firm matches. Expanded clones get a size class; other rows say once, few or many, or leave the size out.

abundance	v_gene	j_gene	d_gene	CDR3aa	CDR3nt
.	TRBV29-1	TRBJ2-5	TRBD1	CSVDPGTGGKTQYF	TGCAGCGTTGATCCGGGGACAGGGGGCAAGACCCAGTACTTC
few	TRBV10-3	TRBJ1-2	TRBD1	CAISPGTGVGGYTF	TGTGCCATCAGTCCCGGGACAGGGGTCGGTGGCTACACCTTC
once	TRBV7-9	TRBJ2-7	TRBD1	CASSSSSPGGEQYF	TGCGCCAGCAGCTCGTCGAGCCCAGGGGGCGAGCAGTACTTC
.	TRBV29-1	TRBJ1-1	.	CSVDISGQHTEAFF	TGCAGCGTTGATATCTCCGGACAGCACACTGAAGCTTTCTTT
many	TRBV20-1	TRBJ2-7	.	CSARGLIYEQYF	TGCAGTGCTAGAGGACTAATCTACGAGCAGTACTTC
.	TRBV9	TRBJ2-3	TRBD2	CASSVGGGRGDTQYF	TGTGCCAGCAGCGTAGGGGGCGGGAGAGGAGATACGCAGTATTTT
many	TRBV15	TRBJ1-5	.	CATSRGSVSNQPQHF	TGTGCCACCAGCAGAGGTTCTGTTAGCAATCAGCCCCAGCATTTT
many	TRBV7-9	TRBJ2-5	.	CASSLPYVETQYF	TGTGCCAGCAGCTTACCATACGTGGAGACCCAGTACTTC
.	TRBV24-1	TRBJ2-2	TRBD2	CATRTSGNSNTGELFF	TGTGCCACCCGGACTAGCGGTAACTCGAACACCGGGGAGCTGTTTTTT
.	TRBV5-4	TRBJ2-2	TRBD1	CASSLIPGQGVGELFF	TGTGCCAGCAGCTTGATCCCCGGACAGGGGGTCGGGGAGCTGTTTTTT
few	TRBV30	TRBJ1-6	.	CAWNQALQGFPSPLHF	TGTGCCTGGAACCAAGCCCTACAGGGATTTCCTTCACCCCTCCACTTT
once	TRBV6-1	TRBJ2-5	.	CACEGGVETQYF	TGTGCCTGCGAAGGGGGGGTAGAGACCCAGTACTTC
.	TRBV6-4	TRBJ1-1	.	CASSAQGKNTEAFF	TGTGCCAGCAGCGCCCAGGGGAAGAACACTGAAGCTTTCTTT
many	TRBV5-1	TRBJ1-1	TRBD1	CASSLVDRYTEAFF	TGCGCCAGCAGCTTGGTGGACAGGTACACTGAAGCTTTCTTT
.	TRBV20-1	TRBJ2-7	TRBD1	CSEVSRDRVSYEQYF	TGCAGTGAAGTCTCCCGGGACAGGGTCAGCTACGAGCAGTACTTC
.	TRBV7-2	TRBJ1-2	.	CASSYPGYGYTF	TGTGCCAGCAGCTACCCGGGGTATGGCTACACCTTC
.	TRBV20-1	TRBJ2-7	TRBD1	CSAPGTGIYEQYF	TGCAGTGCTCCCGGGACAGGGATTTACGAGCAGTACTTC
.	TRBV5-1	TRBJ2-7	.	CASSLHRREYEQYF	TGCGCCAGCAGCTTGCACAGGAGGGAATACGAGCAGTACTTC
many	TRBV20-1	TRBJ2-5	.	CSAESRAPQETQYF	TGCAGTGCGGAGAGTAGGGCCCCCCAAGAGACCCAGTACTTC
.	TRBV7-6	TRBJ2-5	.	CASSLAGWGRETQYF	TGTGCCAGCAGCTTAGCGGGCTGGGGGCGAGAGACCCAGTACTTC
many	TRBV5-1	TRBJ2-5	.	CASSVPGQQETQYF	TGCGCCAGCAGCGTGCCGGGACAACAAGAGACCCAGTACTTC
many	TRBV14	TRBJ1-2	.	CASSPSQTSYGYTF	TGTGCCAGCAGCCCCTCCCAAACGTCCTATGGCTACACCTTC
many	TRBV11-2	TRBJ2-7	TRBD2	CASSLGLAVTYEQYF	TGTGCCAGCAGCTTAGGACTAGCGGTCACCTACGAGCAGTACTTC
.	TRBV7-9	TRBJ1-6	TRBD1	CASRSDRESSYNSPLHF	TGTGCCAGCAGGTCTGACAGGGAAAGCTCCTATAATTCACCCCTCCACTTT
many	TRBV20-1	TRBJ1-3	.	CSAQASSGNTIYF	TGCAGTGCCCAAGCCTCCTCTGGAAACACCATATATTTT
.	TRBV10-3	TRBJ2-6	.	CAISDNIYSGANVLTF	TGTGCCATCAGTGACAATATCTACTCTGGGGCCAACGTCCTGACTTTC